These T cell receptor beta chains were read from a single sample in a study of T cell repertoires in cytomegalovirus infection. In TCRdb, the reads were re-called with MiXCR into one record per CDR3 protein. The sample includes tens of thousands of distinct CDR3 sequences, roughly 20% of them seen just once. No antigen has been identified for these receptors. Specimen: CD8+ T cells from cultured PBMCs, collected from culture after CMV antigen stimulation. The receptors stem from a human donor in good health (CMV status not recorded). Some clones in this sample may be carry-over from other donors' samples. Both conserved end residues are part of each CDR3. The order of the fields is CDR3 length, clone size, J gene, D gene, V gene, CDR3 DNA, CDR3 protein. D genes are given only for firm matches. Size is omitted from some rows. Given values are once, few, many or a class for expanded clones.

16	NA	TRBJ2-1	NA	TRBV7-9	TGTGCCAGCAGCCCAACAACAGGGGAGGGGGTCAATGAGCAGTTCTTC	CASSPTTGEGVNEQFF
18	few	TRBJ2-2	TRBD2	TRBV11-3	TGTGCCAGCAGCTTAGACGGGGTCTCACGGGAGGGCCTCGGGGAGCTGTTTTTT	CASSLDGVSREGLGELFF
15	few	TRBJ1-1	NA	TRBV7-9	TGTGCCAGCAGCTTAGCGTCCAGGGGAAGAACTGAAGCTTTCTTT	CASSLASRGRTEAFF
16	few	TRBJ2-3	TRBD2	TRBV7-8	TGTGCCAGCAGCTTACCCATAGCGGGAGGACCAGATACGCAGTATTTT	CASSLPIAGGPDTQYF
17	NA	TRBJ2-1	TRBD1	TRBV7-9	TGTGCCAGCAGCTTAGCGCGGGGACAGGCAACCCTGGATGAGCAGTTCTTC	CASSLARGQATLDEQFF
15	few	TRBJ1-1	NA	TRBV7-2	TGTGCCAGCAGCTCCGGGGGGAGTGGGAACACTGAAGCTTTCTTT	CASSSGGSGNTEAFF
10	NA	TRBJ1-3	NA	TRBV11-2	TGTGCCAGTGGTGGAAACACCATATATTTT	CASGGNTIYF
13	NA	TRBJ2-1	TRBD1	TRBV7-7	TGTGCCAGCAGCAACGGACAGGGCGTTGAGCAGTTCTTC	CASSNGQGVEQFF
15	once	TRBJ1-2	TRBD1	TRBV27	TGTGCCAGCAGTTTATCAGGACAGGGGGCGCCGGGCTACACCTTC	CASSLSGQGAPGYTF
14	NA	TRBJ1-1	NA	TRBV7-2	TGTACCAGCAGCTTATCGACAGGGAACACTGAAGCTTTCTTT	CTSSLSTGNTEAFF
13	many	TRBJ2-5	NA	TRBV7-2	TGTGCCAGCAGTTTAGGACTACAAGAGACCCAGTACTTC	CASSLGLQETQYF
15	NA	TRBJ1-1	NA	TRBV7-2	TGTGCCAGCAGCTTTCGGGGTGGTATGAACACTGAAGCTTTCTTT	CASSFRGGMNTEAFF
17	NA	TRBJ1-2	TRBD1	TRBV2	TGTGCCAGCAGCGACTCCGCAGGGGGCGCGGGTAACTATGGCTACACCTTC	CASSDSAGGAGNYGYTF
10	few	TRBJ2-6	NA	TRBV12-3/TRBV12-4	TGTGCCACTGGGGCCAACGTCCTGACTTTC	CATGANVLTF
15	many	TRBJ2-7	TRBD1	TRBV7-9	TGTGCCAGCAGCTTAGTACAGGGGAAAAGCTACGAGCAGTACTTC	CASSLVQGKSYEQYF
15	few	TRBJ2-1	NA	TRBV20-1	TGCAGTGCTTATGAGGGTTTTGGGTCCTACAATGAGCAGTTCTTC	CSAYEGFGSYNEQFF
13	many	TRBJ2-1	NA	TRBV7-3	TGTGCCAGCAGCTCCCGGGACTACAATGAGCAGTTCTTC	CASSSRDYNEQFF
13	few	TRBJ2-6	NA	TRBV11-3	TGTGCCTGCTTACGGTCTGGGGCCAACGTCCTGACTTTC	CACLRSGANVLTF
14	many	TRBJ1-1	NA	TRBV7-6	TGTGCCAGCAGCAACCCCATGACAGGCCCTGAAGCTTTCTTT	CASSNPMTGPEAFF
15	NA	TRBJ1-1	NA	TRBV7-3	TGTGCCAGCAGCCTGACGGGACATAAGAACACTGAAGCTTTCTTT	CASSLTGHKNTEAFF
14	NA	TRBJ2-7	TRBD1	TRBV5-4	TGTGCCAGCAGCTTGGAGGGCAGGGGGCACGAGCAGTACTTC	CASSLEGRGHEQYF
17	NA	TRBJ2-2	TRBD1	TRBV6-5	TGTGCCAGCAGTTACTCCTCGGGACAGGGGTCCGCCGGGGAGCTGTTTTTT	CASSYSSGQGSAGELFF
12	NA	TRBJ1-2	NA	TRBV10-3	TGTGCCATCAGTGAGAATGGTTATGGCTACACCTTC	CAISENGYGYTF
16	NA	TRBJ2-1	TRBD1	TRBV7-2	TGTGCCAGCAGCTTATTTATGGGGGCAGGGGGTCGGGAGCAGTTCTTC	CASSLFMGAGGREQFF
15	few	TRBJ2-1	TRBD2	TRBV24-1	TGTGCCACCAGTGATAGCGGGACTCCGGGCCCTGAGCAGTTCTTC	CATSDSGTPGPEQFF
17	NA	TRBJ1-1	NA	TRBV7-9	TGTGCCAGCAGCTTGGCTACAGGGCCCTATATGAACACTGAAGCTTTCTTT	CASSLATGPYMNTEAFF
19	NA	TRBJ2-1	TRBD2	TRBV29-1	TGCAGCGTTTCCCTCCTGACTAGCGCCACAGAAAGCTCCTACAATGAGCAGTTCTTC	CSVSLLTSATESSYNEQFF
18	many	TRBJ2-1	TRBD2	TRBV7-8	TGTGCCAGCAGCGCGGGACTAGCGGGAGTCTCCGGAATGTATGAGCAGTTCTTC	CASSAGLAGVSGMYEQFF
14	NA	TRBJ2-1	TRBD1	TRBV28	TGTGCCAGCAGTTTAGAGAACAGGGGGAATGAGCAGTTCTTC	CASSLENRGNEQFF
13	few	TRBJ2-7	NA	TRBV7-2	TGTGCCAGCAGCTTCCCAGGGGCCTACGAGCAGTACTTC	CASSFPGAYEQYF
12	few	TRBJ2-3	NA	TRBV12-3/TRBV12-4	TGTGCCAGCAGTTACCACACAGATACGCAGTATTTT	CASSYHTDTQYF
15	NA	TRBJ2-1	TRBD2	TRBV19	TGTGCCAGTAGTATTCTTACTAGCGCTTACAATGAGCAGTTCTTC	CASSILTSAYNEQFF
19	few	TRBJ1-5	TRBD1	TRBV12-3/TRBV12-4	TGTGCCAGCAGTTTACGCGGCAGGGGGCCTGGAGGGAGCAATCAGCCCCAGCATTTT	CASSLRGRGPGGSNQPQHF
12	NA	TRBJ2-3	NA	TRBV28	TGTGCCAGCAGTTCTTTCTCAGATACGCAGTATTTT	CASSSFSDTQYF
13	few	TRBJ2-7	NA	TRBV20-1	TGCAGTGCTAGAACAGGGAATAACTACGAGCAGTACTTC	CSARTGNNYEQYF
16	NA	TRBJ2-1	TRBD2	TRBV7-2	TGTGCCAGCAGTTCTGTCTCTGCGGGGGGGCCACATGAGCAGTTCTTC	CASSSVSAGGPHEQFF
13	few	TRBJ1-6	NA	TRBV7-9	TGTGCCAGCAGGCCGGACACCCATTCACCCCTCCACTTT	CASRPDTHSPLHF
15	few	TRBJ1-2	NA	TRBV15	TGTGCCACCAGCAGAGATAAAGCGGGACAAAATGGCTACACCTTC	CATSRDKAGQNGYTF
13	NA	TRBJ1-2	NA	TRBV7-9	TGTGCCAGCAGCTTAGGTTTGTGGCAGAACTACACCTTC	CASSLGLWQNYTF
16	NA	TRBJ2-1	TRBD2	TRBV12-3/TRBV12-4	TGTGCCAGCAGTTCCCGGACTAGCGCATCCTACAATGAGCAGTTCTTC	CASSSRTSASYNEQFF